The 11 T cell receptor beta chains given below trace back to one sample, sequenced in a study of T cell responses to AZD1222 COVID-19 vaccine. Profiled with immunoSEQ multiplex PCR; TCRdb holds only in-frame clones, not every one. The sample lists 100,000 to 140,000 clones, 87% occurring once. The input for sequencing was peripheral blood, taken 28 days after the second AZD1222 dose. These receptor sequences come from an adult who received the AZD1222 COVID-19 vaccine.

In its sample, this clone was seen once. The CDR3 nucleotides are TGTGCCAGCACTACACAGGGAAAACTGTTTTTT. This encodes CASTTQGKLFF. This chain uses TRBV2 with TRBJ1-4; D perhaps matches TRBD1 (6 bases). V shed 7 bases and J shed 10 bases, with 10 bases lying between them. This CDR3 is 11 amino acids long. The germline gives CDR1 SNHLY, CDR2 FYNNEI.

The V call is TRBV3-1 (or the pseudogene TRBV3-2), the J call TRBJ1-6; no definite D call. The V gene's germline CDR1 is LGHDT and CDR2 YNNKEL (reference sequence). Trimming removed 4 bases from V and 5 bases from J, with 9 bases in between. This CDR3 contains 14 residues. Written as DNA, the CDR3 is TGTGCCAGCAGCCCCATAGGTGATAATTCACCCCTCCACTTT. Its protein product is CASSPIGDNSPLHF.

J is TRBJ2-5 and V is TRBV5-4; 8 bases are a match to TRBD2. CDR3 length equals 18 residues. V lost 1 base and J lost 2; bases outside the gene matches: 13. CDR1 is SGHNT, CDR2 YYREEE, per germline (reference sequence). CDR3 in amino acids: CASSLLLGLAGLQETQYF. In DNA form, the CDR3 reads TGTGCCAGCAGCTTGCTGTTAGGGCTAGCGGGTTTGCAAGAGACCCAGTACTTC.

The J gene is TRBJ2-7, the V gene TRBV11-2; no reliable D call. Trimming took 0 bases from V and 9 from J, leaving 9 bases between them. Germline assignment: CDR1 SGHAT and CDR2 FQNNGV. This CDR3 has 12 residues. CDR3 in amino acids: CASSLEVGRQYF. Here the CDR3 DNA reads TGTGCCAGCAGCTTAGAGGTGGGTCGGCAGTACTTC.

As DNA, the CDR3 is TGCGCCAGCAGCCAAGATTCTGGGACAGGGTCAGATACGCAGTATTTT. Protein sequence: CASSQDSGTGSDTQYF. This sequence joins TRBV4-1 and TRBJ2-3; 9 bases map to TRBD1. CDR1 and CDR2 (germline): MGHRA, YSYEKL. The CDR3 has 16 residues. Unmatched junction bases numbered 5, after V lost 0 bases and J lost 4 bases.

V gene TRBV7-2 combines with J gene TRBJ2-3, with D perhaps TRBD1 or TRBD2 (6 bases each). V was pared by 0 bases and J by 6 bases, with 13 bases between. Germline V gives CDR1 SGHTA, CDR2 FQGNSA. CDR3 length equals 15 residues. CDR3 in amino acids: CASSLAGPGADTQYF. For the CDR3, the DNA is TGTGCCAGCAGCTTAGCGGGACCGGGGGCGGATACGCAGTATTTT.

CDR3 loop: CAWSPESSYNSPLHF. CDR3 coding DNA: TGTGCCTGGAGCCCGGAGAGCTCCTATAATTCACCCCTCCACTTT. The rearrangement links TRBV30 to TRBJ1-6; D gene uncertain. The CDR3 is 15 residues long. Trimming removed 3 bases from V and 0 bases from J, with 9 bases in between. Germline loops: CDR1 GTSNPN, CDR2 SVGIG (reference sequence).

This clone has just one count. The chain uses TRBV19 and TRBJ1-2; maybe TRBD1 (6 bases). V shed 7 bases and J shed 3 bases, with 9 bases lying between them. Per the germline V gene, CDR1 is LNHDA and CDR2 is SQIVND (reference sequence). The length of the CDR3 is 12 residues. The CDR3 protein is CASNQGYYGYTF. CDR3 nucleotide sequence: TGTGCCAGTAACCAGGGGTACTATGGCTACACCTTC.

The chain recombines TRBV24-1 with TRBJ2-7; unclear D gene. CDR1 and CDR2 (germline): KGHDR, SFDVKD. The CDR3 contains 14 residues. The V gene lost 7 bases and the J gene lost 2 bases, with 14 bases spanning the gap. This chain's CDR3 is CATRGPTQTYEQYF. CDR3 bases: TGTGCCACCAGAGGGCCGACTCAAACCTACGAGCAGTACTTC.

This clone was seen once. The chain employs TRBV5-1 and TRBJ1-1; D possibly corresponds to TRBD1 (5 bases). Germline values: CDR1 SGHRS, CDR2 YFSETQ. Trimming shortened V by 1 base and J by 4 bases, and 11 bases separated the two germline ends. The CDR3 is made up of 14 amino acids. CDR3 region: CASSLLGETTEAFF. CDR3 nucleotide sequence: TGCGCCAGCAGCTTGTTGGGGGAAACCACTGAAGCTTTCTTT.

The chain combines TRBV4-1 with TRBJ1-2; the D gene is possibly TRBD1 (6 bases). Trimming shortened V by 0 bases and J by 10 bases, and 15 bases separated the two germline ends. Looked up from germline, CDR1 is MGHRA and CDR2 is YSYEKL. The CDR3 contains 14 residues. The CDR3 sequence: CASSQDLGGWAYTF. The CDR3 nucleotides read TGCGCCAGCAGCCAAGATCTTGGGGGCTGGGCCTACACCTTC.